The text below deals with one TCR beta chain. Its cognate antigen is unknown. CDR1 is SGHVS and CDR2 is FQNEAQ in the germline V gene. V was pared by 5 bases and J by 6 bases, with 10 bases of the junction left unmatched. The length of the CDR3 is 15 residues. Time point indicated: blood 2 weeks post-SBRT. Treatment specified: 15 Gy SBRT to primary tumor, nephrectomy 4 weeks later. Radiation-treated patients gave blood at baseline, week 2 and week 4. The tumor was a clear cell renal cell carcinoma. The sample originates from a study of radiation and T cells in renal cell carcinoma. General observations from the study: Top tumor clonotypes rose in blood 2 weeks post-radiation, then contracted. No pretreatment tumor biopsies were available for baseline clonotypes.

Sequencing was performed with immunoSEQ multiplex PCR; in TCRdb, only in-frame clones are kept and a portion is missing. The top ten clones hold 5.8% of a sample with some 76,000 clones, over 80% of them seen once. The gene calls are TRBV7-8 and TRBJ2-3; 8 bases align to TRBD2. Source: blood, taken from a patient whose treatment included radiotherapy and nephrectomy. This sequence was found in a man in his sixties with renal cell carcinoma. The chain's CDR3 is CASSPSGSRGDTQYF. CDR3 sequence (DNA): TGTGCCAGCAGCCCAAGCGGGAGTCGGGGGGATACGCAGTATTTT.